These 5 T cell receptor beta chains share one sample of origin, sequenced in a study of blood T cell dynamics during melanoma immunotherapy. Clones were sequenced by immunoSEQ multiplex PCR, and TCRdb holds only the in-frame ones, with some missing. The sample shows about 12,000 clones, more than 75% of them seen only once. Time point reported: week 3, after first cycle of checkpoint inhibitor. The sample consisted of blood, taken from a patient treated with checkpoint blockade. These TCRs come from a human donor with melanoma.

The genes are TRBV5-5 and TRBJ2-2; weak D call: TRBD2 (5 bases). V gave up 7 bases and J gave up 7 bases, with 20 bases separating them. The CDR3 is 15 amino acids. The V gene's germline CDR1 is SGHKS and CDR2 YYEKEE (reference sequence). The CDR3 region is CASRPTPGYSGELFF. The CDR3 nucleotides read TGTGCCAGCCGACCCACCCCGGGATATAGCGGGGAGCTGTTTTTT.

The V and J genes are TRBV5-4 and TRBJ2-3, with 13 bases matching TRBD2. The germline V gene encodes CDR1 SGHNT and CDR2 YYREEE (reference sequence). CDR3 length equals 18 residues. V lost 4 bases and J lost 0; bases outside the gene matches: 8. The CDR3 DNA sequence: TGTGCCAGCAGCACAGGACTAGCGGGGGCGACTAGCACAGATACGCAGTATTTT. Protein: CASSTGLAGATSTDTQYF.

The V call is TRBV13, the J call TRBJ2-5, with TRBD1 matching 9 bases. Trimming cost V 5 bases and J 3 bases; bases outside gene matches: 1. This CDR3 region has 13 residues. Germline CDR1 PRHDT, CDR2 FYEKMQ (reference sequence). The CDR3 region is CASSDRGEETQYF. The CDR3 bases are TGTGCCAGCAGCGACAGGGGGGAAGAGACCCAGTACTTC.

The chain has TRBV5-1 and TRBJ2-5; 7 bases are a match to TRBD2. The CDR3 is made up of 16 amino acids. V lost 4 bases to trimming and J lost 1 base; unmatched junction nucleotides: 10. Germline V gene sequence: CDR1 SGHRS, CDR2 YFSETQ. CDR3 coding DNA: TGCGCCAGCAGCGCTAGCGGCCTTAGGGGCCAAGAGACCCAGTACTTC. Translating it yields CASSASGLRGQETQYF.

This CDR3 reads CASSSKIPPYGYTF. The DNA of the CDR3 is TGTGCCAGCAGTTCCAAGATACCCCCTTATGGCTACACCTTC. J is TRBJ1-2 and V is TRBV6-5; D is undetermined. The CDR3 contains 14 residues. Germline-derived CDR1 and CDR2 are MNHEY and SVGAGI. The V end was cut by 4 bases, the J end by 5 bases, with 14 bases between.